The 31 T cell receptor beta chains listed next were all sequenced from one sample in a study of blood T cell repertoires in COVID-19. Clones were sequenced by immunoSEQ multiplex PCR, and TCRdb holds only the in-frame ones, with some missing. The data hold 150,000 to 200,000 clones, with roughly 90% observed a single time. The sequenced sample was peripheral blood. The receptors were sampled from a woman aged 55-70 years with COVID-19, enrolled during active disease.

V is TRBV6-2 or TRBV6-3 and J is TRBJ1-1; 10 nucleotides align to TRBD1. This CDR3 is 18 amino acids long. Trimming removed 5 bases from V and 0 bases from J; junction bases left unmatched: 12. Per the germline V gene, CDR1 is MNHEY and CDR2 is SVGEGT. CDR3 nucleotide sequence: TGTGCCAGCAGTCCAAACCGACAGGGGGCTTGGATGAACACTGAAGCTTTCTTT. Its protein is CASSPNRQGAWMNTEAFF.

The chain recombines TRBV18 with TRBJ2-1, with 10 nucleotides matching TRBD1. Germline trimming cut 6 bases from V and 6 bases from J; bases unmatched to any gene: 2. Germline CDR1 and CDR2: KGHSH and LQKENI. The CDR3 sequence is 13 residues long. In DNA form, the CDR3 reads TGTGCCAGCTCCAGGACAGGGGGCAATGAGCAGTTCTTC. Encoded protein: CASSRTGGNEQFF.

The chain combines TRBV3-1 (or the pseudogene TRBV3-2) with TRBJ1-1, with D tentatively TRBD1 (5 bases). Between the trimmed V and J ends, which lost 0 bases and 11 bases, there was a span of 13 bases. In germline, CDR1 is LGHDT, CDR2 YNNKEL (reference sequence). The CDR3 contains 13 residues. In DNA, the CDR3 is TGTGCCAGCAGCCAAGATTGGGCCAGGGTGGCTTTCTTT. Protein: CASSQDWARVAFF.

This sequence joins TRBV7-9 and TRBJ1-4, with D possibly matching TRBD1 (6 bases). Germline CDR1 is SEHNR and CDR2 is FQNEAQ (reference sequence). This CDR3 comprises 16 residues. With 5 bases removed from V and 5 bases from J, the gap between germline ends came to 18 bases. CDR3 in DNA: TGTGCCAGCAGCCCTTCGACAGGTTCCCGAAATGAAAAACTGTTTTTT. Translating it yields CASSPSTGSRNEKLFF.

CDR3 sequence (DNA): TGTGCCAGTAGTGGACTGCAGTATGAAGCTTTCTTT. Translation: CASSGLQYEAFF. The chain couples TRBV19 to TRBJ1-1, with no clear D. The CDR3 sequence is 12 residues long. The germline CDR1 and CDR2 sequences are LNHDA and SQIVND (reference sequence). V lost 5 bases to trimming and J lost 7 bases, with 11 bases between them. Drawing the rest from reference TRBV19 and TRBJ1-1, the complete variable domain is DGGITQSPKYLFRKEGQNVTLSCEQNLNHDAMYWYRQDPGQGLRLIYYSQIVNDFQKGDIAEGYSVSREKKESFPLTVTSAQKNPTAFYLCASSGLQYEAFFGQGTRLTVV.

This clone has just one count. The CDR3 sequence is CAITRGSNSPLHF. DNA of the CDR3: TGTGCCATCACCAGGGGTAGTAATTCACCCCTCCACTTT. The chain recombines TRBV10-3 with TRBJ1-6, with D possibly matching TRBD1 (6 bases). The CDR3 is 13 residues long. Trimming pared 7 bases from V and 6 bases from J, leaving 10 bases between. Germline V CDR1 and CDR2: ENHRY, SYGVKD.

V gene TRBV28 combines with J gene TRBJ1-2, with D uncertain. The CDR3 is made up of 12 amino acids. CDR1 is MDHEN and CDR2 is SYDVKM in the germline V gene. Trimming stripped 5 bases from V and 5 bases from J, with 9 bases between. Here the CDR3 DNA reads TGTGCCAGCAGTCCGCAGATTTATGGCTACACCTTC. This encodes CASSPQIYGYTF.

This clone was found once. This chain links TRBV11-3 with TRBJ1-1; unclear D gene. This CDR3 contains 12 residues. Trimming took off 2 bases at V and 11 bases at J, with 12 bases between the two ends. Germline CDR1 SGHNT, CDR2 YENEEA. This chain's CDR3 is CASSLRAAGAFF. CDR3 DNA: TGTGCCAGCAGCTTAAGAGCAGCCGGGGCTTTCTTT.

This clone was observed a few times. CDR3 sequence (DNA): TGTGCCTGGACAGGACAGGGCGAAAGTCAGCCCCAGCATTTT. Amino acid sequence: CAWTGQGESQPQHF. The rearrangement links TRBV30 to TRBJ1-5; 8 positions match TRBD1. Germline lookup yields CDR1 GTSNPN and CDR2 SVGIG (reference sequence). This CDR3 has 14 amino acids. Trimming cost V 4 bases and J 6 bases; bases outside gene matches: 8. The full variable domain, in which reference TRBV30 and TRBJ1-5 provide the parts outside the CDR3, is SQTIHQWPATLVQPVGSPLSLECTVEGTSNPNLYWYRQAAGRGLQLLFYSVGIGQISSEVPQNLSASRPQDRQFILSSKKLLLSDSGFYLCAWTGQGESQPQHFGDGTRLSIL.

The gene calls are TRBV5-1 and TRBJ2-3; weak D call: TRBD1 (6 bases). Per germline, CDR1 SGHRS and CDR2 YFSETQ. The CDR3 sequence is 14 residues long. Trimming took off 2 bases at V and 3 bases at J, with 10 bases between the two ends. CDR3 DNA: TGCGCCAGCAGCTTCCAGGGGCTGACAGATACGCAGTATTTT. It specifies CASSFQGLTDTQYF.

The V gene is TRBV10-3, the J gene TRBJ2-6, with 11 bases that match TRBD1. This CDR3 contains 16 residues. V shed 6 bases, J shed 2 bases, and the junction held 3 bases outside the gene matches. Germline loops: CDR1 ENHRY, CDR2 SYGVKD. CDR3 in DNA: TGTGCCATCAGCGGACAGGGGGCGCCTGGGGCCAACGTCCTGACTTTC. Amino acids: CAISGQGAPGANVLTF.

This rearrangement joins TRBV9 to TRBJ2-1, with 9 positions matching TRBD2. The J segment lost 3 bases and the V segment lost 0 bases, leaving 7 bases of the junction unmatched. The CDR3 covers 17 residues. Per germline, CDR1 SGDLS and CDR2 YYNGEE. The CDR3 DNA sequence: TGTGCCAGCAGCGTAGTAGCGACTAGCGGAATCTACAATGAGCAGTTCTTC. It yields the protein CASSVVATSGIYNEQFF.

The chain combines TRBV24-1 with TRBJ1-2, with 8 nucleotides matching TRBD1. From germline, CDR1 is KGHDR and CDR2 SFDVKD. The length of the CDR3 is 14 residues. The ends lost 4 bases at V and 7 bases at J; junction bases unmatched: 7. CDR3 in DNA: TGTGCCACCAGTGACCGGGGACAGGCACCTGGCTACACCTTC. It specifies CATSDRGQAPGYTF.

The CDR3: CASSLTLAGGTGEQYF. CDR3 nucleotide sequence: TGTGCCAGCAGCCTCACTCTAGCGGGAGGAACGGGGGAGCAGTACTTC. This chain uses TRBV7-2 with TRBJ2-7, with TRBD2 identical over 11 bases. The CDR3 sequence is 16 residues long. V gave up 5 bases and J gave up 7 bases; unmatched junction bases: 13. The germline gives CDR1 SGHTA, CDR2 FQGNSA.

This clone was picked up one time. The gene calls are TRBV19 and TRBJ1-3, with a tentative D call TRBD1 (5 bases). Germline V gene sequence: CDR1 LNHDA, CDR2 SQIVND (reference sequence). The CDR3 totals 16 residues. The V gene lost 9 bases and the J gene lost 4 bases, with 22 bases spanning the gap. The CDR3 DNA is TGTGCCAGCGGGGCGGGGCTCCGACGAGGAGGAAACACCATATATTTT. It specifies CASGAGLRRGGNTIYF.

This chain uses TRBV11-3 with TRBJ2-7; 9 nucleotides agree with TRBD1. CDR1 is SGHNT, CDR2 YENEEA, per germline. V shed 7 bases and J 5 bases; nucleotides not matched to a gene: 12. This CDR3 is built from 15 residues. The DNA for the CDR3 is TGTGCCAGCACCAAGGCCGGGACAGGGAGGCACGAGCAGTACTTC. Residues: CASTKAGTGRHEQYF.

This rearrangement joins TRBV5-1 to TRBJ1-2; maybe TRBD1 (5 bases). V lost 5 bases and J 3 bases, leaving 17 bases between the germline ends. Per the germline V gene, CDR1 is SGHRS and CDR2 is YFSETQ. This CDR3 has 15 amino acids. CDR3 sequence reads: CASSLAGANDYGYTF. The CDR3 nucleotides are TGCGCCAGCAGTCTGGCTGGGGCCAATGACTATGGCTACACCTTC.

The chain employs TRBV21-1 and TRBJ2-1; the table names TRBD1, a call not compared with the DNA. TRBV21-1 is annotated as a pseudogene. The CDR3 has 17 amino acids. CDR3 sequence reads: CASSKWAGHGRSNEQFF. The CDR3 bases are TGTGCCAGCAGCAAATGGGCCGGACACGGTAGAAGCAATGAGCAGTTCTTC.

The rearrangement joins TRBV19 to TRBJ1-4; possibly TRBD1 for D (5 bases). The CDR3 is made up of 18 amino acids. The V gene lost 3 bases and the J gene lost 7 bases, with 24 bases spanning the gap. Looked up from germline, CDR1 is LNHDA and CDR2 is SQIVND (reference sequence). CDR3 in amino acids: CASSIPLAGRRVFEKLFF. CDR3 DNA sequence: TGTGCCAGTAGTATCCCGTTGGCAGGGCGGCGCGTCTTTGAAAAACTGTTTTTT.

The gene calls are TRBV4-3 and TRBJ2-1; perhaps TRBD1 as D (5 bases). The CDR3 has 15 residues. Germline CDR1 reads LGHNA; CDR2 reads YSLEER. Deletions cut 3 bases from V and 3 bases from J, with 12 bases between. The CDR3 sequence is CASSQQGKLYNEQFF. The CDR3 bases are TGCGCCAGCAGCCAGCAGGGTAAGCTCTACAATGAGCAGTTCTTC.

The genes are TRBV3-1 (or the pseudogene TRBV3-2) and TRBJ2-1; 13 positions agree with TRBD2. CDR1 LGHDT and CDR2 YNNKEL come from the germline V gene (reference sequence). The CDR3 consists of 15 residues. V lost 4 bases, J lost 6 bases, and 3 bases stayed unmatched. This chain's CDR3 is CASSRTSGSFNEQFF. As DNA, the CDR3 is TGTGCCAGCAGCCGGACTAGCGGGAGTTTCAATGAGCAGTTCTTC.

The chain carries TRBV7-2 and TRBJ1-1; 10 bases are shared with TRBD1. This CDR3 has 15 amino acids. Trimming cost V 4 bases and J 1 base; bases outside gene matches: 3. Germline V gene sequence: CDR1 SGHTA, CDR2 FQGNSA. The CDR3 DNA sequence: TGTGCCAGCAGCTCGACAGGGGGCTGGAACACTGAAGCTTTCTTT. Translation: CASSSTGGWNTEAFF.

This sequence joins TRBV4-1 and TRBJ1-5; D not certain. The CDR3 is 14 residues long. Trimming took off 4 bases at V and 7 bases at J, with 14 bases between the two ends. Per germline, CDR1 MGHRA and CDR2 YSYEKL. The CDR3 reads CASSPSLPGQPQHF. CDR3 DNA: TGCGCCAGCAGCCCGAGTCTCCCCGGGCAGCCCCAGCATTTT.

This chain joins TRBV24-1 and TRBJ1-1; the match to TRBD1 covers 7 bases. Germline-derived CDR1 and CDR2 are KGHDR and SFDVKD. The V and J ends lost 7 bases and 6 bases, in that order; junction bases with no gene match: 13. There are 15 residues in the CDR3. The CDR3 loop is CATRRGDRVVSEAFF. CDR3 nucleotide sequence: TGTGCCACCAGGAGGGGAGACAGGGTTGTGTCTGAAGCTTTCTTT.

The chain has TRBV19 and TRBJ2-7; TRBD2 is a possible D gene (11 bases). V was cut by 5 bases and J by 3 bases, with 26 bases left in between. In germline, CDR1 is LNHDA, CDR2 SQIVND (reference sequence). This CDR3 has 18 residues. The CDR3 spells CASSSRDRGTSGSYEQYF. In nucleotides, the CDR3 is TGTGCCAGTAGTTCGAGGGACAGGGGAACTAGCGGGAGCTACGAGCAGTACTTC.

Here the CDR3 reads CASSIGGTPDSNYGYTF. The CDR3, as DNA: TGTGCCAGTAGTATAGGTGGGACACCGGATTCTAACTATGGCTACACCTTC. V usage is TRBV19 and J usage is TRBJ1-2, with TRBD1 as a possible D gene (6 bases). The CDR3 is 17 residues long. V was clipped by 1 base and J by 0 bases, with 15 bases between them. CDR1 and CDR2 (germline): LNHDA, SQIVND (reference sequence).

This clone was observed a few times. The CDR3 sequence: CASSQGRAVYEQYF. In DNA form, the CDR3 reads TGCGCCAGCAGCCAAGGCAGGGCAGTCTACGAGCAGTACTTC. The V and J genes are TRBV4-1 and TRBJ2-7; a possible D gene is TRBD1 (5 bases). The CDR3 is 14 amino acids. The V gene lost 1 base and the J gene lost 3 bases, with 10 bases spanning the gap. CDR1 and CDR2 from the germline V gene are MGHRA and YSYEKL.

The chain is built from TRBV4-2 and TRBJ2-3; 15 nucleotides match TRBD2. This CDR3 is built from 19 residues. V lost 3 bases to trimming and J lost 3 bases; unmatched junction nucleotides: 10. Germline CDR1 and CDR2: LGHNA and YNFKEQ. The chain's CDR3 is CASSQGWTSGRVGTDTQYF. The CDR3 nucleotides read TGTGCCAGCAGCCAGGGCTGGACTAGCGGGAGGGTCGGAACAGATACGCAGTATTTT.

The table lists this clone with a few counts. This CDR3 reads CASSKGTSGREETQYF. As DNA, the CDR3 is TGTGCCAGCAGCAAGGGGACTAGCGGGAGGGAAGAGACCCAGTACTTC. The chain combines TRBV7-3 with TRBJ2-5, with 16 bases that match TRBD2. The V gene end was trimmed by 5 bases and the J gene end by 3 bases; junction bases not matched to a gene: 3. This CDR3 is built from 16 residues. Germline V gene sequence: CDR1 SGHTA, CDR2 FQGTGA.

The chain couples TRBV11-2 to TRBJ1-1; no firm D call. From germline, CDR1 is SGHAT and CDR2 FQNNGV. The CDR3 consists of 13 residues. Between the trimmed V and J ends, which lost 4 bases and 2 bases, there was a span of 8 bases. The CDR3 here is CASSSTLNTEAFF. In nucleotides, the CDR3 is TGTGCCAGCAGCTCGACATTAAACACTGAAGCTTTCTTT.

The chain couples TRBV6-6 to TRBJ2-1, with D maybe TRBD2 (5 bases). The CDR3 runs to 11 residues. Trimming removed 3 bases at V and 9 bases at J, with 6 bases between. Germline CDR1 reads MNHNY; CDR2 reads SVGAGI (reference sequence). The CDR3 is CASSYAGEQFF. CDR3 in DNA: TGTGCCAGCAGTTATGCGGGTGAGCAGTTCTTC.